These 23 T cell receptor beta chains came from one sample sequenced in a study of CXCR3-negative and CXCR3-positive naive CD8 T cells. It was by 5' RACE with UMI labels that the TRB cDNA libraries were prepared. Each CDR3 protein gets one entry in TCRdb, which reprocessed the 5' RACE reads and gives no DNA. The sample features about 48,000 distinct CDR3 sequences, with approximately 15% in its top ten. The sample consisted of memory CD8+ T cells from blood. Receptor source: a human donor in good health. Some clones in this sample may be carry-over from other donors' samples.

The chain combines TRBV27 with TRBJ1-1. This CDR3 has 14 amino acids. CDR1 is MNHEY and CDR2 is SMNVEV in the germline V gene (reference sequence). The CDR3 protein is CASSLYGLNTEAFF.

This clonotype registers medium-sized by frequency. The chain recombines TRBV27 with TRBJ2-3. The length of the CDR3 is 13 residues. Germline-derived CDR1 and CDR2 are MNHEY and SMNVEV (reference sequence). This CDR3 reads CASSADRTDTQYF.

The chain carries TRBV29-1 and TRBJ2-1; TCRdb returns TRBD1, unconfirmable since there is no DNA. The CDR3 loop spans 13 amino acids. Per the germline V gene, CDR1 is SQVTM and CDR2 is ANQGSEA. The CDR3 region is CSVDRGDYSEQFF.

The chain is built from TRBV7-8 and TRBJ2-7; TCRdb's D call, TRBD2, is unchecked because there is no DNA. Looked up from germline, CDR1 is SGHVS and CDR2 is FQNEAQ. This CDR3 has 15 residues. The chain's CDR3 is CASSLYAGGTVEQYF. Variable domain in full (rest from reference TRBV7-8 and TRBJ2-7): GAGVSQSPRYKVAKRGQDVALRCDPISGHVSLFWYQQALGQGPEFLTYFQNEAQLDKSGLPSDRFFAERPEGSVSTLKIQRTQQEDSAVYLCASSLYAGGTVEQYFGPGTRLTVT.

This chain joins TRBV5-1 and TRBJ2-2; absent DNA, TCRdb's TRBD1 call cannot be checked. From germline, CDR1 is SGHRS and CDR2 YFSETQ. The CDR3 loop spans 18 amino acids. CDR3: CASSQGEPGQVSPGELFF.

J is TRBJ1-1 and V is TRBV7-9; TCRdb calls TRBD1, which cannot be checked without DNA. This CDR3 spans 12 amino acids. Germline loops: CDR1 SEHNR, CDR2 FQNEAQ (reference sequence). This chain's CDR3 is CASRSAGTEAFF.

The CDR3 loop is CASSSLTRGGPETQYF. The chain combines TRBV11-2 with TRBJ2-5; TCRdb gives TRBD2 as the D gene, but with no DNA this cannot be confirmed. This CDR3 spans 16 amino acids. CDR1 is SGHAT and CDR2 is FQNNGV in the germline V gene.

The chain carries TRBV7-6 and TRBJ1-1; lacking DNA, the TRBD1 call made by TCRdb goes unchecked. The germline V gene encodes CDR1 SGHVS and CDR2 FNYEAQ. The CDR3 contains 15 residues. CDR3 sequence: CASSSRQGARAEAFF. The variable domain in full, with the rest retrieved from reference TRBV7-6 and TRBJ1-1, is GAGVSQSPRYKVTKRGQDVALRCDPISGHVSLYWYRQALGQGPEFLTYFNYEAQQDKSGLPNDRFSAERPEGSISTLTIQRTEQRDSAMYRCASSSRQGARAEAFFGQGTRLTVV.

The genes are TRBV29-1 and TRBJ2-7; with no DNA, the TCRdb D assignment of TRBD1 cannot be verified. Germline V gene lookup returns CDR1 SQVTM and CDR2 ANQGSEA. The CDR3 loop spans 13 amino acids. CDR3 sequence reads: CSVETGGGYEQYF.

CDR3: CASSLAELPGVEQFF. The chain couples TRBV5-8 to TRBJ2-1; TCRdb proposes TRBD1, but this gene call is untestable without DNA. The CDR3 is 15 amino acids. Germline CDR1 is SGHTS and CDR2 is YDEGEE.

The chain links TRBV29-1 to TRBJ2-3; the TCRdb call, TRBD1, lacks DNA for checking. Germline V gene lookup returns CDR1 SQVTM and CDR2 ANQGSEA. This CDR3 is built from 17 residues. This CDR3 reads CSVIGLGGSSIPDTQYF.

The CDR3 is CASILQGLAGASYEQYF. This chain links TRBV9 with TRBJ2-7; the TCRdb D gene call, TRBD2, has no DNA to confirm it. This CDR3 comprises 17 residues. Germline-derived CDR1 and CDR2 are SGDLS and YYNGEE.

By frequency, this clonotype is medium-sized (0.01 to 0.1%). The chain carries TRBV29-1 and TRBJ2-7; no DNA is available, so the TRBD1 call from TCRdb remains unchecked. CDR3 length: 15 amino acids. Germline assignment: CDR1 SQVTM and CDR2 ANQGSEA. CDR3 residues: CSVYFRDRVTYEQYF.

The gene calls are TRBV29-1 and TRBJ2-1; TCRdb outputs TRBD2, but without DNA this stays unchecked. Germline V gene data show CDR1 as SQVTM and CDR2 as ANQGSEA. The CDR3 contains 14 residues. CDR3 amino acids: CSVAGLAEYNEQFF.

V is TRBV9 and J is TRBJ1-1. The germline gives CDR1 SGDLS, CDR2 YYNGEE. The CDR3 contains 15 residues. CDR3 sequence: CASSLGGQGGTEAFF.

The chain links TRBV28 to TRBJ2-7. CDR3 length equals 13 residues. CDR1 is MDHEN, CDR2 SYDVKM, per germline. CDR3 residues: CASSFSTEDEQYF. The variable domain in full, with the rest retrieved from reference TRBV28 and TRBJ2-7, is DVKVTQSSRYLVKRTGEKVFLECVQDMDHENMFWYRQDPGLGLRLIYFSYDVKMKEKGDIPEGYSVSREKKERFSLILESASTNQTSMYLCASSFSTEDEQYFGPGTRLTVT.

The V and J genes are TRBV20-1 and TRBJ2-5; TCRdb names TRBD1, which stays unverified in the absence of DNA. Germline V lookup: CDR1 DFQATT, CDR2 SNEGSKA (reference sequence). This CDR3 contains 13 residues. The CDR3 loop reads CSARARAQETQYF.

This rearrangement joins TRBV29-1 to TRBJ2-1; TCRdb's D gene call, TRBD1, goes unchecked for lack of DNA. The CDR3 has 13 residues. CDR1 SQVTM and CDR2 ANQGSEA come from the germline V gene. Here the CDR3 reads CSAWGQDSNEQFF.

CDR3 region: CSVTGTTGELFF. This chain connects TRBV29-1 to TRBJ2-2; the D call from TCRdb, TRBD1, cannot be confirmed without DNA. In germline, CDR1 is SQVTM, CDR2 ANQGSEA. This CDR3 is 12 amino acids long.

The chain employs TRBV7-6 and TRBJ1-1; TCRdb's D gene call, TRBD1, goes unchecked for lack of DNA. Germline-derived CDR1 and CDR2 are SGHVS and FNYEAQ. The CDR3 runs to 15 residues. The CDR3 here is CASSLGREGGPEAFF.

This rearrangement joins TRBV29-1 to TRBJ1-1. This CDR3 contains 11 residues. Germline CDR1 reads SQVTM; CDR2 reads ANQGSEA. CDR3 amino acids: CSVVVNTEAFF.

The V and J genes are TRBV7-6 and TRBJ1-5. Looked up from germline, CDR1 is SGHVS and CDR2 is FNYEAQ. The CDR3 covers 17 residues. The CDR3 is CASSLVGGLDSNQPQHF.

This chain links TRBV28 with TRBJ2-1. Germline CDR1 is MDHEN and CDR2 is SYDVKM. This CDR3 comprises 15 residues. The CDR3 here is CASRLGGSSYNEQFF.